A selection of T cell receptor beta chains follows, all from one sample in a study of T cell responses to AZD1222 COVID-19 vaccine. Repertoires were generated with immunoSEQ multiplex PCR, while TCRdb's copy carries only in-frame clones and drops some. The table includes 150,000 to 200,000 clones, about 93% detected once. Sequenced material: peripheral blood, taken 28 days after the second AZD1222 dose. All receptors come from an adult who received the AZD1222 COVID-19 vaccine. The CDR3 runs from the conserved cysteine through the conserved F or W. A D gene is named only where the DNA matches it firmly. For some rows the clone size is stated as once, few or many, or as a class when expanded; others skip it.

clone_size	v_call	j_call	d_call	cdr3_aa	cdr3_nt
few	TRBV10-3	TRBJ1-4	TRBD1	CAISEGTGPRNEKLFF	TGTGCCATCAGTGAAGGGACAGGGCCCCGAAATGAAAAACTGTTTTTT
NA	TRBV4-1	TRBJ1-3	NA	CASSSGPSPGNTIYF	TGCGCCAGCAGCTCAGGACCTTCCCCTGGAAACACCATATATTTT
NA	TRBV18	TRBJ1-5	NA	CASSPQGGGNQPQHF	TGTGCCAGCTCACCACAGGGGGGGGGCAATCAGCCCCAGCATTTT
NA	TRBV4-3	TRBJ2-6	TRBD1	CASSQDPPGQGFSGANVLTF	TGCGCCAGCAGCCAAGACCCACCGGGACAGGGATTTTCGGGGGCCAACGTCCTGACTTTC
NA	TRBV6-5	TRBJ1-1	NA	CASTNRVRTEAFF	TGTGCCAGCACCAACAGGGTTCGCACTGAAGCTTTCTTT
NA	TRBV28	TRBJ2-7	TRBD1	CASISPGQGIYEQYF	TGTGCCAGCATCTCTCCGGGACAGGGGATCTACGAGCAGTACTTC
NA	TRBV19	TRBJ2-1	NA	CASSIYNEQFF	TGTGCCAGTAGTATCTACAATGAGCAGTTCTTC
NA	TRBV4-3	TRBJ2-1	TRBD2	CASSQDPIGGGASYNEQFF	TGCGCCAGCAGCCAAGATCCCATCGGCGGGGGTGCTTCCTACAATGAGCAGTTCTTC
few	TRBV19	TRBJ1-5	NA	CASRTFSNQPQHF	TGTGCCAGTAGGACGTTTAGCAATCAGCCCCAGCATTTT
NA	TRBV5-6	TRBJ1-2	NA	CASSLRGRGGRYTF	TGTGCCAGCAGCTTGAGGGGCAGGGGAGGACGCTACACCTTC
NA	TRBV15	TRBJ1-5	NA	CATSRVRGSNQPQHF	TGTGCCACCAGCAGGGTCCGGGGGAGCAATCAGCCCCAGCATTTT
NA	TRBV5-5	TRBJ1-5	NA	CASSLARGQSNQPQHF	TGTGCCAGCAGCTTGGCCCGGGGGCAAAGCAATCAGCCCCAGCATTTT
NA	TRBV4-1	TRBJ1-6	NA	CASRPIGVNSPLHF	TGCGCCAGCAGACCGATAGGCGTTAATTCACCCCTCCACTTT
NA	TRBV18	TRBJ1-3	TRBD1	CASSPGQTSGNTIYF	TGTGCCAGCTCACCGGGACAGACCTCTGGAAACACCATATATTTT
NA	TRBV3-1/TRBV3-2	TRBJ2-5	TRBD2	CASSQGGGGETQYF	TGTGCCAGCAGCCAAGGGGGGGGAGGAGAGACCCAGTACTTC
NA	TRBV5-4	TRBJ2-4	TRBD2	CASMPWGGIQYF	TGTGCCAGCATGCCTTGGGGGGGGATTCAGTACTTC
NA	TRBV7-3	TRBJ2-1	NA	CASSLILADSYNEQFF	TGTGCCAGCAGCCTTATACTAGCTGACTCCTACAATGAGCAGTTCTTC
NA	TRBV2	TRBJ1-1	TRBD1	CAGSTGERTEAFF	TGTGCCGGATCAACAGGGGAGAGGACTGAAGCTTTCTTT
once	TRBV6-2/TRBV6-3	TRBJ2-7	TRBD2	CASSSPRSAGLAYEQYF	TGTGCCAGCAGTTCGCCTCGGAGTGCCGGACTAGCCTACGAGCAGTACTTC
once	TRBV3-1/TRBV3-2	TRBJ2-7	NA	CASSQDWTTYEQYF	TGTGCCAGCAGCCAAGATTGGACCACCTACGAGCAGTACTTC
NA	TRBV12-5	TRBJ2-3	TRBD2	CASEAGGLADTQYF	TGTGCTAGTGAAGCGGGAGGGCTGGCGGATACGCAGTATTTT
NA	TRBV4-3	TRBJ2-2	NA	CASSPTPWGNAGELFF	TGCGCCAGCAGCCCTACCCCCTGGGGGAACGCCGGGGAGCTGTTTTTT
once	TRBV7-9	TRBJ1-5	NA	CASSLASGGPSGQPQHF	TGTGCCAGCAGCTTAGCGTCCGGGGGGCCCTCAGGACAGCCCCAGCATTTT
NA	TRBV27	TRBJ2-1	TRBD2	CASRIGGGGNEQFF	TGTGCCAGCAGGATTGGCGGGGGGGGCAATGAGCAGTTCTTC
NA	TRBV30	TRBJ1-2	NA	CAWALGVTNYGYTF	TGTGCCTGGGCCTTGGGGGTCACTAACTATGGCTACACCTTC
NA	TRBV5-6	TRBJ2-7	NA	CASSLAGVTYEQYF	TGTGCCAGCAGCTTGGCGGGGGTAACCTACGAGCAGTACTTC
NA	TRBV19	TRBJ2-7	NA	CATQPGHSSYEQYF	TGTGCCACCCAACCGGGACACAGCTCCTACGAGCAGTACTTC
once	TRBV9	TRBJ2-5	NA	CASSVSSDETQYF	TGTGCCAGCAGCGTAAGTAGCGATGAGACCCAGTACTTC
NA	TRBV3-1/TRBV3-2	TRBJ2-2	NA	CASSQGSHGELFF	TGTGCCAGCAGCCAAGGCTCCCACGGGGAGCTGTTTTTT
once	TRBV2	TRBJ2-3	TRBD2	CASSDPGGGSTDTQYF	TGTGCCAGCAGTGACCCGGGGGGGGGCAGCACAGATACGCAGTATTTT
NA	TRBV6-2/TRBV6-3	TRBJ2-5	NA	CASSYPRWGETQYF	TGTGCCAGCAGTTACCCCCGGTGGGGGGAGACCCAGTACTTC
NA	TRBV3-1/TRBV3-2	TRBJ2-1	NA	CASSQASGGNEQFF	TGTGCCAGCAGCCAAGCCTCTGGGGGCAATGAGCAGTTCTTC
NA	TRBV14	TRBJ1-6	TRBD1	CASSQSRGHSPLHF	TGTGCCAGCAGCCAATCCAGGGGGCATTCACCCCTCCACTTT
NA	TRBV6-1	TRBJ1-2	NA	CASSGQTDTERYGYTF	TGTGCCAGCAGTGGCCAGACCGACACGGAACGCTATGGCTACACCTTC
NA	TRBV6-5	TRBJ2-1	TRBD2	CASKTSGGAYNEQFF	TGTGCCAGCAAGACTAGCGGGGGGGCCTACAATGAGCAGTTCTTC
once	TRBV27	TRBJ1-1	TRBD1	CASSLTGVVNTEAFF	TGTGCCAGCAGTTTGACAGGGGTGGTGAACACTGAAGCTTTCTTT
NA	TRBV5-1	TRBJ2-7	NA	CASSLGGSWVFYEQYF	TGCGCCAGCAGCTTGGGAGGGAGTTGGGTCTTCTACGAGCAGTACTTC
NA	TRBV5-1	TRBJ1-6	TRBD1	CASSSGTVDSPLHF	TGCGCCAGCAGCTCCGGGACAGTTGATTCACCCCTCCACTTT
NA	TRBV7-7	TRBJ2-7	NA	CASSSYPSYEQYF	TGTGCCAGCAGTTCCTATCCCTCCTACGAGCAGTACTTC
NA	TRBV6-5	TRBJ2-2	NA	CASSLTANTGELFF	TGTGCCAGCAGCCTGACAGCGAACACCGGGGAGCTGTTTTTT
NA	TRBV10-3	TRBJ1-5	NA	CAISESGGGEPQHF	TGTGCCATCAGTGAGTCGGGGGGAGGGGAGCCCCAGCATTTT
NA	TRBV7-3	TRBJ1-2	NA	CASSLGGVYGYTF	TGTGCCAGCAGCTTAGGCGGTGTCTATGGCTACACCTTC
NA	TRBV6-1	TRBJ1-1	NA	CASSESMLTGAFF	TGTGCCAGCAGTGAATCAATGCTCACCGGAGCTTTCTTT